These 30 T cell receptor beta chains share one sample of origin, sequenced in a study of T cells in Graves' hyperthyroidism and ophthalmopathy. TCR beta CDR3 region amplification was performed from RNA transcripts. An initial round of RT-PCR targeting the TCR CDR3 relied on the HTBI primer set. TCRdb called the multiplex PCR reads again in MiXCR, with one record for every CDR3 protein. The table includes a few hundred thousand distinct CDR3 sequences, 15% to 19% detected once. Input material: blood. These receptors all stem from a woman in her 30s with Graves' hyperthyroidism.

This clonotype occurred a few times. An end of the junction differs from the germline gene, which may be a read error. The V and J genes are TRBV2 and TRBJ2-7; a weak D match, TRBD2 (5 bases). The CDR3 covers 13 residues. Germline values: CDR1 SNHLY, CDR2 FYNNEI. CDR3 sequence reads: CASGRDYSHEQYF. CDR3 sequence (DNA): TGTGCCAGCGGCCGGGATTACTCCCACGAGCAGTACTTC.

Many counts were recorded for this clonotype. This rearrangement joins TRBV6-2 or TRBV6-3 to TRBJ1-2, with D hard to call. V dropped 2 bases and J dropped 3 bases, with 13 bases sitting between them. The CDR3 totals 15 residues. Germline V gives CDR1 MNHEY, CDR2 SVGEGT. CDR3: CASSYPIRRDYGYTF. CDR3 coding DNA: TGTGCCAGCAGTTACCCAATAAGACGGGACTATGGCTACACCTTC.

In this sample, this clonotype turned up many times. The chain has TRBV10-3 and TRBJ1-1; no clear D gene. The CDR3 is 16 residues long. V dropped 4 bases and J dropped 0 bases, with 15 bases sitting between them. The germline CDR1 and CDR2 sequences are ENHRY and SYGVKD. For the CDR3, the DNA is TGTGCCATCAGTGCGAGCAGGTGGGGAATGAACACTGAAGCTTTCTTT. It yields the protein CAISASRWGMNTEAFF.

The rearrangement joins TRBV6-6 to TRBJ2-7; TRBD1 might be the D (6 bases). Trimming left V 0 bases short and J 3 bases short, with 6 bases between. Germline V gene lookup returns CDR1 MNHNY and CDR2 SVGAGI (reference sequence). The CDR3 is 13 residues long. CDR3 sequence reads: CASSYSDSYEQYF. Here the CDR3 DNA reads TGTGCCAGCAGTTACTCGGACAGCTACGAGCAGTACTTC.

Only a few counts were recorded for this clonotype. The gene calls are TRBV29-1 and TRBJ1-1; D is possibly TRBD1 (6 bases). This CDR3 comprises 16 residues. V was shortened by 4 bases and J by 0 bases, with 18 bases between the two germline ends. CDR1 and CDR2 (germline): SQVTM, ANQGSEA. In nucleotides, the CDR3 is TGCAGCGTTGGAGGGGGTGGCCCGCGGATGAACACTGAAGCTTTCTTT. The encoded protein is CSVGGGGPRMNTEAFF.

The rearrangement joins TRBV6-1 to TRBJ2-2, with D perhaps TRBD2 (6 bases). The CDR3 length is 17 residues. The germline gives CDR1 MNHNS, CDR2 SASEGT. The V gene lost 5 bases and the J gene lost 0 bases, with 16 bases spanning the gap. CDR3 amino acids: CASSSERTKPNTGELFF. The CDR3 nucleotides are TGTGCCAGCAGTTCTGAGAGGACTAAACCGAACACCGGGGAGCTGTTTTTT.

In its sample, this clonotype was seen many times. The chain links TRBV30 to TRBJ2-4; D is possibly TRBD1 (5 bases). Germline V gene data show CDR1 as GTSNPN and CDR2 as SVGIG (reference sequence). Trimming shortened V by 0 bases and J by 0 bases, and 21 bases separated the two germline ends. The CDR3 covers 19 residues. CDR3 DNA sequence: TGTGCCTGGAGTGTCCAGCTAAGCGTCCAGGGTCTAGCCAAAAACATTCAGTACTTC. This sequence encodes CAWSVQLSVQGLAKNIQYF.

This clonotype was observed many times. This chain connects TRBV6-1 to TRBJ1-5; 7 positions agree with TRBD1. This CDR3 region has 15 residues. V was pared by 6 bases and J by 5 bases, with 10 bases of the junction left unmatched. In germline, CDR1 is MNHNS, CDR2 SASEGT. Written as DNA, the CDR3 is TGTGCCAGCAGCCTAAGCTACAGGGGCGATCAGCCCCAGCATTTT. This gives the protein CASSLSYRGDQPQHF.

This clonotype occurred a few times. The CDR3 loop reads CASSLLDSDTQYF. The CDR3 coding sequence is TGTGCCAGCAGCTTATTGGATTCAGATACGCAGTATTTT. The V call is TRBV5-5, the J call TRBJ2-3; D is unresolved. The CDR3 is 13 residues long. The V end lost 2 bases, the J end lost 4 bases, and 8 bases lay between the germline ends. In germline, CDR1 is SGHKS, CDR2 YYEKEE (reference sequence).

V usage is TRBV18 and J usage is TRBJ1-4; perhaps TRBD1 as D (6 bases). V was pared by 3 bases and J by 8 bases, with 10 bases between. Germline CDR1 KGHSH, CDR2 LQKENI. The CDR3 is made up of 13 amino acids. CDR3 in amino acids: CASSPGQGEKLFF. DNA of the CDR3: TGTGCCAGCTCACCGGGCCAGGGGGAAAAACTGTTTTTT.

The V call is TRBV5-1, the J call TRBJ2-3; D is perhaps TRBD2 (6 bases). This CDR3 region has 14 residues. V gave up 1 base and J gave up 3 bases, with 9 bases separating them. Germline assignment: CDR1 SGHRS and CDR2 YFSETQ. This CDR3 is CASSLWGETDTQYF. DNA for the CDR3: TGCGCCAGCAGCTTGTGGGGGGAGACAGATACGCAGTATTTT.

In this sample, this clonotype turned up a few times. The chain carries TRBV29-1 and TRBJ2-1; possibly TRBD2 for D (5 bases). The CDR3 length is 14 residues. Germline V lookup: CDR1 SQVTM, CDR2 ANQGSEA. Trimming cost V 5 bases and J 4 bases, with 15 bases left between them. The chain's CDR3 is CSVKRSGPYNEQFF. DNA of the CDR3: TGCAGCGTTAAGAGGAGCGGTCCTTACAATGAGCAGTTCTTC.

This clonotype showed up many times. The rearrangement uses TRBV20-1 and TRBJ2-7, with D perhaps given as TRBD1 or TRBD2 (5 bases each). The CDR3 contains 12 residues. Germline CDR1 DFQATT, CDR2 SNEGSKA (reference sequence). V shed 5 bases and J shed 2 bases, with 10 bases lying between them. CDR3 loop: CSARQTTYEQYF. The CDR3 bases are TGCAGTGCTCGACAGACTACCTACGAGCAGTACTTC.

Here the CDR3 reads CSARGDPGQPQHF. CDR3 DNA sequence: TGCAGTGCTAGAGGTGACCCCGGGCAGCCCCAGCATTTT. The chain is built from TRBV20-1 and TRBJ1-5; D remains unclear. This CDR3 has 13 residues. Germline CDR1 is DFQATT and CDR2 is SNEGSKA (reference sequence). Trimming left V 1 base short and J 7 bases short, with 11 bases between.

This clonotype was observed many times. The V and J genes are TRBV5-1 and TRBJ2-3, with D maybe TRBD1 (6 bases). Germline assignment: CDR1 SGHRS and CDR2 YFSETQ. The CDR3 runs to 15 residues. Trimming took 2 bases from V and 1 from J, leaving 11 bases between them. CDR3: CASSFSYRGTDTQYF. CDR3 sequence (DNA): TGCGCCAGCAGCTTTTCGTACAGGGGCACAGATACGCAGTATTTT.

As to this clonotype: With a much larger clone just one base away, this may be a read error. The V call is TRBV5-1, the J call TRBJ2-2; no firm D call. V lost 1 base, J lost 7 bases, and 5 bases lay in between. The CDR3 is 12 amino acids. The germline V gene has CDR1 SGHRS and CDR2 YFSETQ. CDR3 residues: CASSLRNGELFF. The CDR3 DNA reads TGCGCCAGCAGCTTGCGGAACGGGGAGCTGTTTTTT.

Only a few counts were recorded for this clonotype. The rearrangement links TRBV7-9 to TRBJ2-3; D perhaps matches TRBD1 (5 bases). The germline CDR1 and CDR2 sequences are SEHNR and FQNEAQ (reference sequence). Trimming stripped 5 bases from V and 6 bases from J, with 12 bases between. The CDR3 totals 13 residues. The CDR3 region has the DNA TGTGCCAGCAGCCCGCTAGGGGATGATACGCAGTATTTT. The encoded protein is CASSPLGDDTQYF.

A few counts support this clonotype. The chain combines TRBV6-2 or TRBV6-3 with TRBJ1-5; D is possibly TRBD1 (6 bases). The V end lost 6 bases, the J end lost 6 bases, and 12 bases lay between the germline ends. Germline CDR1 and CDR2: MNHEY and SVGEGT. The CDR3 length is 13 residues. The CDR3 DNA reads as TGTGCCAGCAGCAAAACAGGGCCTCAGCCCCAGCATTTT. This gives the protein CASSKTGPQPQHF.

This clonotype showed up many times. This rearrangement joins TRBV28 to TRBJ2-7; 13 nucleotides line up with TRBD2. The ends lost 6 bases at V and 4 bases at J; junction bases unmatched: 3. Looked up from germline, CDR1 is MDHEN and CDR2 is SYDVKM. The CDR3 covers 14 residues. As DNA, the CDR3 is TGTGCCAGCAGCGGGACTAGCGGGACGTACGAGCAGTACTTC. It is translated as CASSGTSGTYEQYF.

This clonotype showed up many times. The chain couples TRBV3-1 to TRBJ1-2, with 8 bases that match TRBD1. Trimming took 2 bases from V and 7 from J; bases not matched to a gene: 9. Germline assignment: CDR1 LGHDT and CDR2 YNNKEL (reference sequence). The CDR3 loop spans 15 amino acids. The CDR3: CASSQRGQGLSGYTF. Written as DNA, the CDR3 is TGTGCCAGCAGCCAACGCGGACAGGGTTTAAGTGGCTACACCTTC.

V gene TRBV19 combines with J gene TRBJ1-2; 7 bases map to TRBD1. Losses at the gene ends were 7 bases for V and 4 bases for J; bases not matched to a gene: 9. This CDR3 is 14 amino acids long. Looked up from germline, CDR1 is LNHDA and CDR2 is SQIVND (reference sequence). CDR3 loop: CASTKNRGGYGYTF. CDR3 nucleotide sequence: TGTGCCAGTACCAAAAACAGGGGTGGCTATGGCTACACCTTC. The entire variable domain, with the rest obtained from reference TRBV19 and TRBJ1-2, is as follows: DGGITQSPKYLFRKEGQNVTLSCEQNLNHDAMYWYRQDPGQGLRLIYYSQIVNDFQKGDIAEGYSVSREKKESFPLTVTSAQKNPTAFYLCASTKNRGGYGYTFGSGTRLTVV.

The chain combines TRBV25-1 with TRBJ2-1; TRBD2 matches 8 bases. The junction had 3 bases not matched to a gene; V was cut back by 1 base and J by 10 bases. CDR3 size: 13 residues. Germline V gives CDR1 MGHDK, CDR2 SYGVNS. Here the CDR3 DNA reads TGTGCCAGCAGTGAATCACTAGCGGTAGAGCAGTTCTTC. It encodes CASSESLAVEQFF.

The chain is built from TRBV6-2 or TRBV6-3 and TRBJ1-5; a weak D match, TRBD1 (5 bases). V shed 6 bases and J shed 2 bases, with 11 bases lying between them. CDR1 and CDR2 from the germline V gene are MNHEY and SVGEGT. The CDR3 is 14 amino acids. CDR3 in amino acids: CASSRDGRNQPQHF. CDR3 bases: TGTGCCAGCAGCCGGGACGGACGCAATCAGCCCCAGCATTTT.

In regard to this clonotype: This sequence may be a read error, since a much larger clone differs from it by one base. V is TRBV7-2 and J is TRBJ2-1; TRBD2 aligns across 10 bases. CDR1 SGHTA and CDR2 FQGNSA come from the germline V gene. The trim removed 4 bases at V and 2 bases at J, leaving 11 bases unmatched. The CDR3 has 18 residues. The chain's CDR3 is CASSSQSVAGGTYNEQFF. As DNA, the CDR3 is TGTGCCAGCAGCTCCCAGTCGGTAGCGGGAGGAACCTACAATGAGCAGTTCTTC.

As DNA, the CDR3 is TGTGCCAGCGTGAGGACAGGGGGCGAGCCGGCTGAAGCTTTCTTT. Amino acids: CASVRTGGEPAEAFF. The chain uses TRBV6-1 and TRBJ1-1, with 11 bases identical to TRBD1. The J segment lost 6 bases and the V segment lost 8 bases, leaving 11 bases of the junction unmatched. The length of the CDR3 is 15 residues. Germline assignment: CDR1 MNHNS and CDR2 SASEGT.

Concerning this clonotype: With a much larger clone just one base away, this may be a read error. This chain connects TRBV6-2 or TRBV6-3 to TRBJ2-1; TRBD2 agrees at 8 bases. Matching the DNA end better, TRBJ2-7 makes the J call doubtful. CDR3 length equals 15 residues. Looked up from germline, CDR1 is MNHEY and CDR2 is SVGEGT. The CDR3 DNA reads TGTGCCAGCAGTTTTAGCGGGACTTTCACCAATGAGCAGTACTTC. Its protein product is CASSFSGTFTNEQYF.

In its sample, this clonotype was seen a few times. The chain joins TRBV15 to TRBJ2-1; 7 positions match TRBD2. J lost 6 bases, V lost 3 bases, and 8 bases had no gene match. Germline V gene sequence: CDR1 LNHNV, CDR2 YYDKDF (reference sequence). CDR3 size: 15 residues. The CDR3 nucleotides read TGTGCCACCAGCAGGAGTAGCGGGCGAGGCAATGAGCAGTTCTTC. Translation: CATSRSSGRGNEQFF.

The chain is built from TRBV11-2 and TRBJ2-3; no clear D gene. The V gene lost 2 bases and the J gene lost 6 bases, with 21 bases spanning the gap. The CDR3 extends over 17 amino acids. CDR1 SGHAT and CDR2 FQNNGV come from the germline V gene. The CDR3 reads CASSLQVRRVSHDTQYF. The CDR3 DNA sequence: TGTGCCAGCAGCTTACAAGTCCGTAGGGTCTCTCACGATACGCAGTATTTT.

This clonotype has at least ten counts. This chain joins TRBV18 and TRBJ1-5; 7 bases are shared with TRBD1. Trimming cost V 3 bases and J 0 bases; bases outside gene matches: 2. In germline, CDR1 is KGHSH, CDR2 LQKENI. The CDR3 totals 15 residues. The CDR3: CASSPGQLSNQPQHF. CDR3 coding DNA: TGTGCCAGCTCACCGGGACAGCTTAGCAATCAGCCCCAGCATTTT.

This clonotype was recorded at least ten times. This chain links TRBV6-1 with TRBJ2-7; 7 bases fit TRBD2. From germline, CDR1 is MNHNS and CDR2 SASEGT. J gave up 2 bases and V 8 bases, and 6 bases lay outside the gene matches. The CDR3 runs to 13 residues. The CDR3 is CASGGGTAYEQYF. The CDR3, as DNA: TGTGCCAGCGGGGGGGGTACCGCCTACGAGCAGTACTTC.